This T cell receptor beta chain was observed in a study of blood T cell repertoires in COVID-19. About the research overall: From the United States, Italy and Spain came samples of acute and convalescent COVID-19. T cells, B-cell-depleted T cells, or PBMCs supplied cDNA or gDNA.

The germline CDR1 and CDR2 sequences are PRHDT and FYEKMQ (reference sequence). There are 15 residues in the CDR3. V lost 0 bases to trimming and J lost 0 bases, with 3 bases between them. A Seattle source enrolled patients during active infection and followed them longitudinally. In the study's own analysis: Reference gene primer amplification in the assay estimated nucleated cell counts. Only in-frame clones appear in the TCRdb table, and some are missing; sequencing was by immunoSEQ multiplex PCR. D and trimming come from the DNA, and the V and J calls and clone size come from that table. The table records some 110,000 clones, roughly 85% of them present only once.

The sequenced sample was peripheral blood. The rearrangement joins TRBV13 to TRBJ1-6; D is uncertain. The clonotype was recovered from a woman aged 80 or over with COVID-19, enrolled during active disease. The CDR3 DNA sequence: TGTGCCAGCAGCTTAGGTCACTCCTATAATTCACCCCTCCACTTT. This codes for CASSLGHSYNSPLHF.